The clone carrying this TCR beta chain was recorded many times. Antigen: not known. Synthesis of cDNA used 5'RACE (with 10-nucleotide random UMIs). TCRdb used MiXCR to reprocess the 5' RACE reads, holding one entry per CDR3 protein. The sample has about 48,000 distinct CDR3 sequences, under 30% seen once. These data belong to a study of neurological immune-mediated disorders. The study's findings and limits: Whereas HTLV-1-associated myelopathy showed the most TCR clonal expansion, multiple sclerosis showed the least, with levels below those of healthy controls.

After removal of 0 bases from V and 3 bases from J, the junction contained 2 bases not matched to a gene. Germline values: CDR1 SGHRS, CDR2 YFSETQ. The CDR3 has 15 residues. Serving as healthy controls were blood bank volunteers based in Maryland, USA. The unsorted libraries were produced from 2 million PBMCs held at -80 C. The V call is TRBV5-1, the J call TRBJ2-1; 8 nucleotides align to TRBD2. Sequences were obtained from PBMCs. The receptor was isolated from a woman in her 70s in good health. The CDR3 is CASSLGLANYNEQFF. In nucleotides, the CDR3 is TGCGCCAGCAGCTTGGGACTAGCGAACTACAATGAGCAGTTCTTC.